Included here is one TCR beta chain sequence, with context. Its antigen is undetermined. The data were obtained in a study of blood T cells in healthy people across ages. Germline CDR1 is SGHAT and CDR2 is FQNNGV. The CDR3 runs 15 residues. Trimming took off 5 bases at V and 0 bases at J, with 14 bases between the two ends. Study results and limitations: The recorded TCR beta diversity per million T cells decreased in a roughly linear manner with age.

Sample-barcoded 5' priming and a J-beta primer mix drove a second PCR of 7 to 11 cycles. MiXCR, run by TCRdb on the 5' RACE reads, gives a single entry per CDR3 protein. Of about 780,000 distinct CDR3 sequences listed, 20% to 30% are singletons. This sample was also put to use in a study of T cells of mothers and their children.

Sequenced sample: blood. This chain joins TRBV11-2 and TRBJ2-7; maybe TRBD2 (5 bases). The source of this sequence is a boy aged 5-17 years in good health. The CDR3 DNA follows: TGTGCCAGCAGCGCCTACTCGGACTTCTCCTACGAGCAGTACTTC. As protein: CASSAYSDFSYEQYF.